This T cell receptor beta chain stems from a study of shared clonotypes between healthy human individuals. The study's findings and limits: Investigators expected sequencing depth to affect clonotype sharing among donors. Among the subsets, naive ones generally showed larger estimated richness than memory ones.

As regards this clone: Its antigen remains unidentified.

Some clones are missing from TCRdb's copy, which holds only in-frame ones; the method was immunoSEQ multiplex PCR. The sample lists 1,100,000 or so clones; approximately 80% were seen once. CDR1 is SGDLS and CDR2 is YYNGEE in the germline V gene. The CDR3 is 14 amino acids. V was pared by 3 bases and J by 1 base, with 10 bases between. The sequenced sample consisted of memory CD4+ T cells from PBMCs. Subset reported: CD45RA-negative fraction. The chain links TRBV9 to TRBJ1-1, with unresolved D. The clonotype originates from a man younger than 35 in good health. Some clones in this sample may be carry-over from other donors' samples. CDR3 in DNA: TGTGCCAGCAGCGCCAGGCCGGCGAACACTGAAGCTTTCTTT. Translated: CASSARPANTEAFF.